The 24 T cell receptor beta chains presented below share a single source sample, sequenced in a study of T cell clonotyping in hematopoietic cell transplantation. Sequencing used immunoSEQ multiplex PCR; TCRdb keeps in-frame clones, though not all of them. The sample contains 12,000 to 15,000 clones, 85% to 90% of which appear only once. This sample comprised PBMCs, obtained 100 days after allogeneic stem cell transplant. The receptor source for this set is a male patient between 50 and 60 years old who had an allogeneic stem cell transplant from an unrelated donor, so T cells may come from the graft donor. Some clones in this sample may be carry-over from other donors' samples.

The chain is built from TRBV9 and TRBJ1-1, with TRBD1 as a possible D gene (5 bases). V lost 0 bases, J lost 0 bases, and 9 bases lay in between. CDR3 size: 15 residues. Looked up from germline, CDR1 is SGDLS and CDR2 is YYNGEE. The CDR3 DNA sequence: TGTGCCAGCAGCGTAGAAGGGGTAATGAACACTGAAGCTTTCTTT. Protein: CASSVEGVMNTEAFF.

The chain has TRBV5-1 and TRBJ1-4; the D gene is possibly TRBD1 (5 bases). CDR1 and CDR2 (germline): SGHRS, YFSETQ. The CDR3 consists of 16 residues. Trimming left V 1 base short and J 4 bases short, with 14 bases between. DNA for the CDR3: TGCGCCAGCAGCTTGTACCAGACAGCTGATAATGAAAAACTGTTTTTT. As protein: CASSLYQTADNEKLFF.

This chain connects TRBV6-6 to TRBJ1-6, with TRBD1 identical over 9 bases. The CDR3 totals 15 residues. The J segment lost 6 bases and the V segment lost 2 bases, leaving 2 bases of the junction unmatched. Germline V gene sequence: CDR1 MNHNY, CDR2 SVGAGI (reference sequence). CDR3 bases: TGTGCCAGCAGTTACCCGACAGGGGGTAATTCACCCCTCCACTTT. Amino acids: CASSYPTGGNSPLHF.

This clone was recorded only once. V is TRBV5-6 and J is TRBJ2-7; possible D gene TRBD1, 5 bases. V lost 3 bases and J 2 bases, leaving 9 bases between the germline ends. CDR1 and CDR2 from the germline V gene are SGHDT and YYEEEE. The CDR3 length is 13 residues. The CDR3 nucleotides are TGTGCCAGCAGCTCCCAGGGAACCTACGAGCAGTACTTC. This gives the protein CASSSQGTYEQYF.

The rearrangement joins TRBV19 to TRBJ1-2; weak D call: TRBD1 (6 bases). The CDR3 totals 16 residues. Germline V gives CDR1 LNHDA, CDR2 SQIVND (reference sequence). V was clipped by 7 bases and J by 8 bases, with 26 bases between them. The CDR3 protein is CASTKQGPATGGGYTF. CDR3 sequence (DNA): TGTGCCAGTACAAAACAGGGTCCAGCGACAGGAGGCGGCTACACCTTC.

The rearrangement joins TRBV13 to TRBJ1-5, with D tentatively TRBD1 (5 bases). Germline CDR1 reads PRHDT; CDR2 reads FYEKMQ (reference sequence). Trimming stripped 5 bases from V and 4 bases from J, with 12 bases between. CDR3 length: 14 amino acids. CDR3 DNA: TGTGCCAGCAGCGCCGGTGGGGGTAATCAGCCCCAGCATTTT. It encodes CASSAGGGNQPQHF.

As to this clone: Other DNA sequences of this sample code for an identical CDR3. The rearrangement links TRBV7-9 to TRBJ1-2; 7 bases are shared with TRBD1. The CDR3 spans 14 residues. V lost 7 bases, J lost 1 base, and 6 bases stayed unmatched. Germline CDR1 reads SEHNR; CDR2 reads FQNEAQ (reference sequence). CDR3 DNA sequence: TGTGCCAGCACCCTTCAGGGGGTTAACTATGGCTACACCTTC. It is translated as CASTLQGVNYGYTF.

V is TRBV5-4 and J is TRBJ2-3; D perhaps matches TRBD2 (6 bases). The germline V and J ends were trimmed by 3 bases and 2 bases, with 7 bases remaining between them. The V gene's germline CDR1 is SGHNT and CDR2 YYREEE (reference sequence). The CDR3 consists of 13 residues. CDR3 in amino acids: CASSWEATDTQYF. CDR3 nucleotide sequence: TGTGCCAGCAGCTGGGAGGCCACAGATACGCAGTATTTT.

The rearrangement links TRBV12-5 to TRBJ2-7; D may be TRBD1 (5 bases). Germline CDR1 and CDR2: LGHNT and FRNRAP. The V end lost 6 bases, the J end lost 0 bases, and 9 bases lay between the germline ends. The length of the CDR3 is 13 residues. CDR3 in amino acids: CASGQTVSYEQYF. The CDR3 DNA reads TGTGCTAGTGGGCAGACAGTCTCCTACGAGCAGTACTTC.

This chain uses TRBV7-8 with TRBJ1-1; a possible D gene is TRBD1 (6 bases). Germline V lookup: CDR1 SGHVS, CDR2 FQNEAQ. CDR3 length equals 13 residues. Trimming removed 3 bases at V and 7 bases at J, with 12 bases between. The CDR3 loop reads CASSFTGSGEAFF. Here the CDR3 DNA reads TGTGCCAGCAGCTTTACAGGGAGTGGTGAAGCTTTCTTT.

A single count supports this clone. The CDR3 loop is CASSLEGLPYEQYF. Here the CDR3 DNA reads TGCGCCAGCAGCTTGGAGGGACTTCCCTACGAGCAGTACTTC. The chain recombines TRBV5-1 with TRBJ2-7; weak D call: TRBD2 (6 bases). The V end lost 0 bases, the J end lost 2 bases, and 9 bases lay between the germline ends. Germline-derived CDR1 and CDR2 are SGHRS and YFSETQ. The CDR3 has 14 amino acids.

CDR3 in amino acids: CASSLTRTGTGTPRKETQYF. The CDR3 DNA reads TGCGCCAGCAGCTTGACAAGAACCGGGACAGGGACGCCAAGGAAAGAGACCCAGTACTTC. The V gene is TRBV5-1, the J gene TRBJ2-5, with 9 bases aligning to TRBD1. The CDR3 covers 20 residues. Germline CDR1 is SGHRS and CDR2 is YFSETQ. V dropped 1 base and J dropped 3; count of bases not matched to a gene: 19. Full variable domain (outside the CDR3, taken from reference TRBV5-1 and TRBJ2-5): KAGVTQTPRYLIKTRGQQVTLSCSPISGHRSVSWYQQTPGQGLQFLFEYFSETQRNKGNFPGRFSGRQFSNSRSEMNVSTLELGDSALYLCASSLTRTGTGTPRKETQYFGPGTRLLVL.

This chain connects TRBV6-1 to TRBJ1-3, with D maybe TRBD1 (6 bases). Trimming removed 3 bases at V and 4 bases at J, with 13 bases between. The CDR3 spans 15 residues. CDR1 is MNHNS, CDR2 SASEGT, per germline. The CDR3 spells CASSDRAGVGNTIYF. The DNA for the CDR3 is TGTGCCAGCAGTGACCGGGCAGGGGTAGGAAACACCATATATTTT.

The rearrangement uses TRBV28 and TRBJ2-7; the D gene could be TRBD1 or TRBD2 (6 bases each). Germline CDR1 MDHEN, CDR2 SYDVKM. The CDR3 length is 15 residues. The V end was cut by 10 bases, the J end by 4 bases, with 23 bases between. CDR3 sequence (DNA): TGTGCCACGGGGAAGGCCTCTCGGGGGCATTACGAGCAGTACTTC. It yields the protein CATGKASRGHYEQYF. Full variable domain (remainder filled in from reference TRBV28 and TRBJ2-7): DVKVTQSSRYLVKRTGEKVFLECVQDMDHENMFWYRQDPGLGLRLIYFSYDVKMKEKGDIPEGYSVSREKKERFSLILESASTNQTSMYLCATGKASRGHYEQYFGPGTRLTVT.

V usage is TRBV7-5 and J usage is TRBJ2-7; the table calls TRBD1, which could not be checked here. TRBV7-5 is a documented pseudogene. The CDR3 totals 12 residues. CDR3 residues: CARSQGKTEQYF. The CDR3 nucleotides are TGTGCCAGAAGTCAGGGCAAAACTGAGCAGTACTTC.

This clone showed up just once. The chain couples TRBV29-1 to TRBJ1-2, with 7 bases matching TRBD1. J lost 5 bases, V lost 7 bases, and 7 bases had no gene match. The CDR3 has 12 amino acids. In germline, CDR1 is SQVTM, CDR2 ANQGSEA. CDR3 DNA sequence: TGCAGCGGCCGGGACAGTCTTTATGGCTACACCTTC. This encodes CSGRDSLYGYTF.

This clone was counted only a few times. This chain joins TRBV30 and TRBJ1-1; D remains ambiguous. Trimming removed 7 bases from V and 3 bases from J, with 12 bases in between. Per the germline V gene, CDR1 is GTSNPN and CDR2 is SVGIG (reference sequence). CDR3 length: 12 amino acids. This CDR3 reads CASSTDYTEAFF. The CDR3 DNA sequence: TGTGCCTCCTCCACGGACTACACTGAAGCTTTCTTT.

The genes are TRBV7-8 and TRBJ2-5, with a tentative D call TRBD2 (5 bases). The CDR3 runs to 17 residues. The ends were cut back, 1 base at V and 5 bases at J, with 20 bases in the middle. Germline CDR1 and CDR2: SGHVS and FQNEAQ. CDR3 nucleotides: TGTGCCAGCAGCTTAGAGGCCGGGAACCCATCTTGGGAGACCCAGTACTTC. This codes for CASSLEAGNPSWETQYF. Variable domain in full (rest from reference TRBV7-8 and TRBJ2-5): GAGVSQSPRYKVAKRGQDVALRCDPISGHVSLFWYQQALGQGPEFLTYFQNEAQLDKSGLPSDRFFAERPEGSVSTLKIQRTQQEDSAVYLCASSLEAGNPSWETQYFGPGTRLLVL.

The chain is built from TRBV6-6 and TRBJ2-1; 12 nucleotides agree with TRBD2. Trimming cost V 6 bases and J 9 bases; bases outside gene matches: 6. The CDR3 runs 14 residues. The V gene's germline CDR1 is MNHNY and CDR2 SVGAGI (reference sequence). In DNA, the CDR3 is TGTGCCAGCAGCCTGACTAGCGGGAGTCTTGAGCAGTTCTTC. It translates to CASSLTSGSLEQFF.

The J gene is TRBJ1-5, the V gene TRBV6-5, with D unresolved. V lost 7 bases to trimming and J lost 0 bases, with 13 bases between them. The germline V gene encodes CDR1 MNHEY and CDR2 SVGAGI. The CDR3 sequence is 15 residues long. DNA of the CDR3: TGTGCCAGCAAAGTCTCAGCAGATAGCAATCAGCCCCAGCATTTT. Translated, it gives CASKVSADSNQPQHF.

V usage is TRBV9 and J usage is TRBJ2-5; tentatively, D is TRBD2 (5 bases). The V end was cut by 0 bases, the J end by 1 base, with 13 bases between. CDR1 and CDR2 (germline): SGDLS, YYNGEE. CDR3 length equals 16 residues. The CDR3: CASSVAPAAGQETQYF. For the CDR3, the DNA is TGTGCCAGCAGCGTAGCCCCAGCGGCCGGCCAAGAGACCCAGTACTTC.

V usage is TRBV29-1 and J usage is TRBJ1-2; TRBD1 is a possible D gene (5 bases). Germline V gives CDR1 SQVTM, CDR2 ANQGSEA. V lost 3 bases and J lost 2, with 10 bases in between. The CDR3 is 13 residues long. This chain's CDR3 is CSVDQGLNYGYTF. The CDR3 DNA reads TGCAGCGTTGACCAGGGACTGAACTATGGCTACACCTTC.

The V call is TRBV4-2, the J call TRBJ2-1; D unresolved. CDR3 length: 15 residues. From germline, CDR1 is LGHNA and CDR2 YNFKEQ. V was trimmed by 7 bases and J by 0 bases, leaving 13 bases between them. CDR3 in amino acids: CASNSGVRSYNEQFF. The CDR3 DNA reads as TGTGCCAGCAATTCTGGGGTTCGCTCCTACAATGAGCAGTTCTTC.

This rearrangement joins TRBV10-1 to TRBJ2-1; maybe TRBD2 (5 bases). Between the trimmed V and J ends, which lost 0 bases and 4 bases, there was a span of 10 bases. This CDR3 contains 15 residues. The V gene's germline CDR1 is WNHNN and CDR2 SYGVQD (reference sequence). CDR3 bases: TGCGCCAGCAGTGAGTCTTCTAGCCCGTACAATGAGCAGTTCTTC. Translating it yields CASSESSSPYNEQFF.